This T cell receptor (beta chain) is drawn from a study of T cell repertoires in cytomegalovirus infection. Across the study: Both a matching HLA type and CMV infection were indicated by public TCR beta signatures. The study, taken as a whole, reports: Across the ex vivo response, the dominant clonotypes were HLA-C-restricted CMV-specific TCR beta clonotypes. Of the TCR beta families, the public ones yielded a cumulative frequency that identified carriers of CMV plus the relevant HLA.

V lost 2 bases, J lost 4 bases, and 7 bases stayed unmatched. The CDR3 is 16 amino acids. Germline CDR1 reads SGHTA; CDR2 reads FQGNSA. This clonotype has a count of ten or more. Its antigen is not known. Via MiXCR, TCRdb re-called the reads, giving one row per CDR3 protein. This sample has about 330,000 distinct CDR3 sequences; 9% to 9.5% occur once, and the top ten carry around 4.5%. Sequenced material: PBMCs. The rearrangement uses TRBV7-2 and TRBJ2-2; the match to TRBD2 covers 7 bases. The receptor was isolated from a human donor in good health (CMV status not recorded). Some clones in this sample may be carry-over from other donors' samples. The CDR3 spells CASSLLAVLGTGELFF. As DNA, the CDR3 is TGTGCCAGCAGCTTACTAGCGGTGTTAGGCACCGGGGAGCTGTTTTTT.